The 32 T cell receptor beta chains below all came from one sample that was sequenced in a study of shared clonotypes between healthy human individuals. CD45RO-negative, CCR7-positively selected cells formed the naive CD8 fraction, excluding terminally differentiated effector memory CD45RA+ cells. TCRdb's copy holds only in-frame clones and misses some; the assay was immunoSEQ multiplex PCR. The table shows hundreds of thousands of clones, with roughly 96% occurring only once. Sequencing used naive CD8+ T cells sorted from blood. The receptors derive from a woman between 25 and 40 years old in good health.

The chain carries TRBV13 and TRBJ2-5; TRBD1 is a possible D gene (5 bases). The V gene lost 6 bases and the J gene lost 1 base, with 9 bases spanning the gap. Germline CDR1 is PRHDT and CDR2 is FYEKMQ (reference sequence). The CDR3 loop spans 13 amino acids. The CDR3 sequence: CASSVDSQETQYF. As DNA, the CDR3 is TGTGCCAGCAGTGTCGACAGCCAAGAGACCCAGTACTTC.

This sequence joins TRBV27 and TRBJ1-2; weak D call: TRBD1 (5 bases). Germline V gene data show CDR1 as MNHEY and CDR2 as SMNVEV (reference sequence). Trimming shortened V by 7 bases and J by 2 bases, and 14 bases separated the two germline ends. This CDR3 is 14 amino acids long. CDR3 amino acids: CASTGTESNYGYTF. CDR3 nucleotides: TGTGCCAGCACGGGGACCGAAAGCAACTATGGCTACACCTTC.

V gene TRBV5-1 combines with J gene TRBJ2-1, with TRBD2 as a possible D gene (5 bases). V lost 2 bases to trimming and J lost 0 bases, with 6 bases between them. Germline assignment: CDR1 SGHRS and CDR2 YFSETQ. The CDR3 covers 14 residues. CDR3 region: CASSLSGSYNEQFF. DNA of the CDR3: TGCGCCAGCAGCTTAAGCGGCTCCTACAATGAGCAGTTCTTC.

The count of this clone is one. The J gene is TRBJ1-5, the V gene TRBV19; a weak D match, TRBD1 (5 bases). Deletions cut 6 bases from V and 0 bases from J, with 12 bases between. Germline CDR1 and CDR2: LNHDA and SQIVND (reference sequence). The CDR3 covers 15 residues. The CDR3 sequence is CASRNRYLSNQPQHF. The CDR3 nucleotides read TGTGCCAGTAGGAACAGGTACCTTAGCAATCAGCCCCAGCATTTT.

The rearrangement links TRBV7-9 to TRBJ2-1; 8 positions match TRBD2. The J segment lost 3 bases and the V segment lost 8 bases, leaving 6 bases of the junction unmatched. This CDR3 has 14 amino acids. Germline CDR1 reads SEHNR; CDR2 reads FQNEAQ (reference sequence). For the CDR3, the DNA is TGTGCCAGCCGGAGCGGGAGCGGCTACAATGAGCAGTTCTTC. Protein: CASRSGSGYNEQFF.

This clone was seen only a few times. The V and J genes are TRBV6-1 and TRBJ2-1; D is uncertain. V gave up 7 bases and J gave up 8 bases, with 0 bases separating them. Germline lookup yields CDR1 MNHNS and CDR2 SASEGT. This CDR3 has 8 amino acids. The CDR3 region has the DNA TGTGCCAGCAATGAGCAGTTCTTC. Translating gives CASNEQFF.

The chain employs TRBV14 and TRBJ1-1; tentatively, D is TRBD1 (5 bases). The CDR3 runs to 14 residues. Germline lookup yields CDR1 SGHDN and CDR2 FVKESK. The V end lost 1 base, the J end lost 3 bases, and 9 bases lay between the germline ends. CDR3 sequence: CASSQGDLDTEAFF. The CDR3 bases are TGTGCCAGCAGCCAAGGGGACCTAGACACTGAAGCTTTCTTT.

V usage is TRBV19 and J usage is TRBJ2-3, with D unclear. The germline V gene has CDR1 LNHDA and CDR2 SQIVND (reference sequence). The CDR3 is made up of 10 amino acids. Trimming shortened V by 5 bases and J by 6 bases, and 3 bases separated the two germline ends. DNA of the CDR3: TGTGCCAGTAGTTCCGATACGCAGTATTTT. Protein sequence: CASSSDTQYF. The full variable domain, completed using reference TRBV19 and TRBJ2-3, is DGGITQSPKYLFRKEGQNVTLSCEQNLNHDAMYWYRQDPGQGLRLIYYSQIVNDFQKGDIAEGYSVSREKKESFPLTVTSAQKNPTAFYLCASSSDTQYFGPGTRLTVL.

For this clone: Other DNA sequences in the same sample also yield this CDR3. The V and J genes are TRBV5-6 and TRBJ2-7; no clear D. The CDR3 is 12 amino acids. V was cut by 3 bases and J by 1 base, with 5 bases left in between. CDR1 and CDR2 (germline): SGHDT, YYEEEE. The CDR3 loop reads CASSSSSYEQYF. In DNA, the CDR3 is TGTGCCAGCAGCTCGAGTTCCTACGAGCAGTACTTC. Variable domain in full (rest from reference TRBV5-6 and TRBJ2-7): DAGVTQSPTHLIKTRGQQVTLRCSPKSGHDTVSWYQQALGQGPQFIFQYYEEEERQRGNFPDRFSGHQFPNYSSELNVNALLLGDSALYLCASSSSSYEQYFGPGTRLTVT.

This rearrangement joins TRBV7-8 to TRBJ2-5; no firm D call. The germline V gene encodes CDR1 SGHVS and CDR2 FQNEAQ. V shed 5 bases and J shed 1 base, with 17 bases lying between them. This CDR3 has 16 amino acids. CDR3 residues: CASSPPWTRSQETQYF. The CDR3 coding sequence is TGTGCCAGCAGCCCCCCTTGGACCAGAAGCCAAGAGACCCAGTACTTC.

The genes are TRBV6-5 and TRBJ2-1; 8 bases are a match to TRBD1. Trimming cost V 5 bases and J 3 bases; bases outside gene matches: 3. The CDR3 is made up of 14 amino acids. Germline V gene lookup returns CDR1 MNHEY and CDR2 SVGAGI. This CDR3 is CASSATGGYNEQFF. The DNA of the CDR3 is TGTGCCAGCAGTGCAACAGGGGGCTACAATGAGCAGTTCTTC.

The chain is built from TRBV27 and TRBJ1-2; TRBD1 is a possible D gene (5 bases). This CDR3 region has 13 residues. Germline V gene data show CDR1 as MNHEY and CDR2 as SMNVEV (reference sequence). Trimming left V 6 bases short and J 4 bases short, with 12 bases between. CDR3 sequence (DNA): TGTGCCAGCAGCCTCGTGGGGGGCTATGGCTACACCTTC. It codes for CASSLVGGYGYTF.

This chain connects TRBV4-2 to TRBJ2-7; D perhaps matches TRBD1 (6 bases). V lost 0 bases and J 0 bases, leaving 15 bases between the germline ends. CDR1 and CDR2 (germline): LGHNA, YNFKEQ. The CDR3 consists of 17 residues. CDR3 sequence: CASSQDVGGTYSYEQYF. The CDR3 DNA reads TGTGCCAGCAGCCAAGATGTGGGTGGGACATACTCCTACGAGCAGTACTTC.

V and J are TRBV27 and TRBJ1-1; possibly TRBD1 for D (5 bases). Trimming cost V 4 bases and J 4 bases, with 10 bases left between them. This CDR3 has 13 amino acids. Germline CDR1 reads MNHEY; CDR2 reads SMNVEV (reference sequence). The CDR3 bases are TGTGCCAGCAGTTACCGGAGGGGCACTGAAGCTTTCTTT. It specifies CASSYRRGTEAFF.

The J gene is TRBJ2-1, the V gene TRBV10-3; D gene ambiguous. With 0 bases removed from V and 2 bases from J, the gap between germline ends came to 11 bases. Germline CDR1 ENHRY, CDR2 SYGVKD. The CDR3 is 16 residues long. This CDR3 reads CAISESPGEPYNEQFF. The CDR3 DNA is TGTGCCATCAGTGAGTCGCCAGGAGAACCCTACAATGAGCAGTTCTTC.

A note on this clone: Other nucleotide sequences in the sample specify the same CDR3. The gene calls are TRBV27 and TRBJ2-7; D is unresolved. The CDR3 has 13 residues. V lost 5 bases and J lost 1, with 9 bases in between. Germline CDR1 MNHEY, CDR2 SMNVEV (reference sequence). The CDR3 DNA follows: TGTGCCAGCAGTCCTGGACGGTCCTACGAGCAGTACTTC. Its translation: CASSPGRSYEQYF.

This clone has a single count. The chain employs TRBV4-1 and TRBJ2-7, with 8 bases matching TRBD1. The CDR3 is 15 residues long. After removal of 4 bases from V and 3 bases from J, the junction contained 8 bases not matched to a gene. Germline V gives CDR1 MGHRA, CDR2 YSYEKL. The CDR3 region is CASSPVGQGIYEQYF. The DNA of the CDR3 is TGCGCCAGCAGCCCGGTAGGACAGGGCATCTACGAGCAGTACTTC.

This rearrangement joins TRBV7-9 to TRBJ2-5; no firm D call. The germline CDR1 and CDR2 sequences are SEHNR and FQNEAQ (reference sequence). CDR3 length equals 13 residues. The V and J ends lost 7 bases and 5 bases respectively, with 14 bases between them. CDR3 in DNA: TGTGCCAGCACCCCTATGGGTTTGGAGACCCAGTACTTC. It encodes CASTPMGLETQYF.

V gene TRBV28 combines with J gene TRBJ1-5; 7 bases are shared with TRBD1. Trimming removed 6 bases from V and 3 bases from J; junction bases left unmatched: 8. CDR1 is MDHEN and CDR2 is SYDVKM in the germline V gene. CDR3 length: 15 amino acids. The CDR3 coding sequence is TGTGCCAGCAGGTACGGACAGGCGATCAATCAGCCCCAGCATTTT. Amino acids: CASRYGQAINQPQHF.

The chain links TRBV19 to TRBJ2-5, with a weak D call TRBD1 (5 bases). Trimming removed 3 bases from V and 0 bases from J, with 5 bases in between. Germline lookup yields CDR1 LNHDA and CDR2 SQIVND (reference sequence). The CDR3 has 13 residues. CDR3 sequence reads: CASSMDNQETQYF. CDR3 sequence (DNA): TGTGCCAGTAGTATGGACAACCAAGAGACCCAGTACTTC.

The genes are TRBV28 and TRBJ2-7; TRBD1 matches at 8 bases. The CDR3 covers 15 residues. J gave up 0 bases and V 5 bases, and 6 bases lay outside the gene matches. Germline-derived CDR1 and CDR2 are MDHEN and SYDVKM. For the CDR3, the DNA is TGTGCCAGCAGTCCTGACAGGGGCCTCTCCTACGAGCAGTACTTC. This codes for CASSPDRGLSYEQYF. The full variable domain, completed using reference TRBV28 and TRBJ2-7, is DVKVTQSSRYLVKRTGEKVFLECVQDMDHENMFWYRQDPGLGLRLIYFSYDVKMKEKGDIPEGYSVSREKKERFSLILESASTNQTSMYLCASSPDRGLSYEQYFGPGTRLTVT.

V is TRBV6-5 and J is TRBJ2-1; TRBD2 aligns across 10 bases. Per germline, CDR1 MNHEY and CDR2 SVGAGI. The CDR3 extends over 15 amino acids. V was clipped by 6 bases and J by 4 bases; unmatched bases: 6. CDR3 residues: CASSRTSGRYNEQFF. CDR3 coding DNA: TGTGCCAGCAGCCGGACTAGCGGCCGTTACAATGAGCAGTTCTTC.

This clone was counted a single time. This chain joins TRBV29-1 and TRBJ2-5; 11 nucleotides line up with TRBD1. Near its end, the DNA agrees better with TRBJ2-7, so the J call may be wrong. CDR3 size: 12 residues. Germline V gives CDR1 SQVTM, CDR2 ANQGSEA. The CDR3 sequence is CSGGTGGYEQYF. The CDR3, as DNA: TGCAGCGGCGGGACAGGGGGCTACGAGCAGTACTTC.

The chain employs TRBV14 and TRBJ2-5; 10 bases fit TRBD1. V was pared by 4 bases and J by 6 bases, with 5 bases of the junction left unmatched. CDR3 size: 14 residues. Germline assignment: CDR1 SGHDN and CDR2 FVKESK. The CDR3 bases are TGTGCCAGCAGCCTTGGGACAGGGGTCAAGACCCAGTACTTC. Translating gives CASSLGTGVKTQYF.

The chain has TRBV5-4 and TRBJ1-4, with unresolved D. Between the trimmed V and J ends, which lost 3 bases and 5 bases, there was a span of 2 bases. Per the germline V gene, CDR1 is SGHNT and CDR2 is YYREEE (reference sequence). This CDR3 spans 11 amino acids. DNA for the CDR3: TGTGCCAGCAGCTCCAATGAAAAACTGTTTTTT. Its protein is CASSSNEKLFF.

In this sample, this clone turned up a few times. The sample holds other DNA sequences that translate to the same CDR3. The gene calls are TRBV27 and TRBJ1-1, with unresolved D. The CDR3 consists of 13 residues. In germline, CDR1 is MNHEY, CDR2 SMNVEV (reference sequence). Trimming left V 0 bases short and J 5 bases short, with 7 bases between. CDR3 in DNA: TGTGCCAGCAGTTTATCTGCGGGGACTGAAGCTTTCTTT. This gives the protein CASSLSAGTEAFF.

J is TRBJ1-1 and V is TRBV29-1; D is possibly TRBD1 (5 bases). This CDR3 has 12 residues. V was shortened by 7 bases and J by 3 bases, with 12 bases between the two germline ends. Germline CDR1 is SQVTM and CDR2 is ANQGSEA. The CDR3 reads CSGTNWDTEAFF. CDR3 DNA sequence: TGCAGCGGGACAAATTGGGACACTGAAGCTTTCTTT. The variable domain in full, completed from reference TRBV29-1 and TRBJ1-1, reads SAVISQKPSRDICQRGTSLTIQCQVDSQVTMMFWYRQQPGQSLTLIATANQGSEATYESGFVIDKFPISRPNLTFSTLTVSNMSPEDSSIYLCSGTNWDTEAFFGQGTRLTVV.

V gene TRBV5-4 combines with J gene TRBJ2-7; D unresolved. The CDR3 sequence is 11 residues long. CDR1 and CDR2 from the germline V gene are SGHNT and YYREEE (reference sequence). V lost 1 base and J 7 bases, leaving 6 bases between the germline ends. This CDR3 is CASSLMGEQYF. The CDR3 DNA is TGTGCCAGCAGCTTGATGGGTGAGCAGTACTTC.

The chain has TRBV18 and TRBJ2-1, with D possibly called TRBD1 or TRBD2 (5 bases each). This CDR3 has 16 residues. CDR1 KGHSH and CDR2 LQKENI come from the germline V gene. The V and J ends lost 3 bases and 2 bases respectively, with 14 bases between them. CDR3 sequence (DNA): TGTGCCAGCTCACCTTCCGGGATAGGGGCCTACAATGAGCAGTTCTTC. Translated: CASSPSGIGAYNEQFF.

The V call is TRBV11-2, the J call TRBJ2-5; D not certain. The V end lost 1 base, the J end lost 3 bases, and 12 bases lay between the germline ends. Germline V gene sequence: CDR1 SGHAT, CDR2 FQNNGV. The CDR3 spans 15 residues. This chain's CDR3 is CASSLAPFREETQYF. The CDR3 nucleotides are TGTGCCAGCAGCTTAGCCCCATTCAGAGAAGAGACCCAGTACTTC.

The V call is TRBV27, the J call TRBJ2-1, with D perhaps TRBD1 or TRBD2 (6 bases each). The CDR3 has 15 residues. V was shortened by 2 bases and J by 6 bases, with 14 bases between the two germline ends. From germline, CDR1 is MNHEY and CDR2 SMNVEV (reference sequence). The CDR3 DNA reads TGTGCCAGCAGTTTAGGGCCGGGGGCCGGCAATGAGCAGTTCTTC. Protein: CASSLGPGAGNEQFF.

The chain employs TRBV27 and TRBJ1-2, with D hard to call. CDR1 is MNHEY, CDR2 SMNVEV, per germline (reference sequence). CDR3 size: 17 residues. Trimming left V 6 bases short and J 4 bases short, with 24 bases between. CDR3 region: CASSPLTPGGPIYGYTF. CDR3 DNA sequence: TGTGCCAGCAGCCCCCTCACCCCCGGCGGCCCTATCTATGGCTACACCTTC.